Listed here are 24 T cell receptor beta chains from one sample, sequenced in a study of response to subunit inactivated influenza vaccine. Each CDR3 protein gets one entry after TCRdb re-called the RT-PCR reads with MiXCR. The sample shows some 480,000 distinct CDR3 sequences, about a tenth of them seen only once. The specimen was PBMCs from blood, collected 45 days after vaccination. Receptors originate from a man in his fifties who received an inactivated influenza vaccine.

This clonotype was picked up many times. The V and J genes are TRBV12-3 or TRBV12-4 and TRBJ2-3; D is tentatively TRBD1 or TRBD2 (6 bases each). Trimming removed 6 bases at V and 2 bases at J, with 15 bases between. The CDR3 is 15 amino acids. CDR3 nucleotides: TGTGCCAGCAGCTCGGAGGGGGTGATCACAGATACGCAGTATTTT. This gives the protein CASSSEGVITDTQYF.

J is TRBJ2-5 and V is TRBV7-9; TRBD2 matches 10 bases. The length of the CDR3 is 15 residues. Per the germline V gene, CDR1 is SEHNR and CDR2 is FQNEAQ (reference sequence). The trim removed 6 bases at V and 9 bases at J, leaving 13 bases unmatched. In DNA form, the CDR3 reads TGTGCCAGCAGAAAGACTAGCGGGCTAAGGGAGGCCCAGTACTTC. Translating it yields CASRKTSGLREAQYF.

This clonotype has a handful of counts. The V call is TRBV13, the J call TRBJ1-1; tentatively, D is TRBD1 (5 bases). The CDR3 loop spans 18 amino acids. Germline V gives CDR1 PRHDT, CDR2 FYEKMQ (reference sequence). Trimming removed 4 bases from V and 6 bases from J, with 27 bases in between. The CDR3 loop is CASSSFALPGPQGAEAFF. The CDR3 nucleotides read TGTGCCAGCAGCTCCTTCGCTCTTCCGGGGCCCCAGGGCGCTGAAGCTTTCTTT.

This clonotype appeared a few times. This chain links TRBV20-1 with TRBJ1-1; D call uncertain. Germline CDR1 DFQATT, CDR2 SNEGSKA (reference sequence). V was pared by 0 bases and J by 5 bases, with 13 bases between. CDR3 size: 14 residues. CDR3 bases: TGCAGTGCTAGAGATCCGGCCCGGGATACTGAAGCTTTCTTT. The encoded protein is CSARDPARDTEAFF.

The rearrangement uses TRBV27 and TRBJ2-2; 9 nucleotides match TRBD1. V lost 5 bases, J lost 7 bases, and 11 bases stayed unmatched. The CDR3 is 16 residues long. Germline-derived CDR1 and CDR2 are MNHEY and SMNVEV (reference sequence). CDR3 DNA sequence: TGTGCCAGCAGTCCCCCCGGGACAGGGTGGATCGGGGAGCTGTTTTTT. Translated, it gives CASSPPGTGWIGELFF.

The sample holds a few counts of this clonotype. The J gene is TRBJ2-5, the V gene TRBV6-2 or TRBV6-3, with D perhaps matching TRBD1 (6 bases). V gave up 1 base and J gave up 2 bases, with 11 bases separating them. Germline V gene lookup returns CDR1 MNHEY and CDR2 SVGEGT. CDR3 length equals 15 residues. CDR3 bases: TGTGCCAGCAGTTACTTCGACAGGCTACAAGAGACCCAGTACTTC. Amino acid sequence: CASSYFDRLQETQYF.

This clonotype was seen only a few times. The chain joins TRBV12-3 or TRBV12-4 to TRBJ2-2, with 11 bases identical to TRBD1. The CDR3 extends over 16 amino acids. V shed 5 bases, J shed 6 bases, and the junction held 8 bases outside the gene matches. The CDR3 sequence is CASSLGQGALSGELFF. The CDR3 DNA follows: TGTGCCAGCAGTCTCGGACAGGGGGCCCTATCCGGGGAGCTGTTTTTT.

This clonotype was observed at least ten times. This chain links TRBV29-1 with TRBJ1-1; TRBD1 matches 8 bases. Looked up from germline, CDR1 is SQVTM and CDR2 is ANQGSEA. The ends lost 7 bases at V and 5 bases at J; junction bases unmatched: 0. This CDR3 has 10 residues. CDR3 bases: TGCAGCGACAGGGGGACTGAAGCTTTCTTT. Translated, it gives CSDRGTEAFF.

This clonotype has a handful of counts. The rearrangement links TRBV5-1 to TRBJ2-2; D uncertain. Germline V gene data show CDR1 as SGHRS and CDR2 as YFSETQ. The CDR3 consists of 13 residues. V was cut by 0 bases and J by 9 bases, with 9 bases left in between. CDR3 sequence: CASSLAPERELFF. The CDR3 DNA follows: TGCGCCAGCAGCTTGGCCCCCGAAAGGGAGCTGTTTTTT.

The J gene is TRBJ2-1, the V gene TRBV7-2, with D perhaps TRBD2 (6 bases). The CDR3 has 15 amino acids. Trimming shortened V by 0 bases and J by 5 bases, and 11 bases separated the two germline ends. The germline CDR1 and CDR2 sequences are SGHTA and FQGNSA. CDR3 protein: CASSLALGGNNEQFF. DNA for the CDR3: TGTGCCAGCAGCTTAGCCCTCGGGGGAAACAATGAGCAGTTCTTC.

The V call is TRBV28, the J call TRBJ2-1, with D unresolved. V shed 0 bases and J shed 7 bases, with 4 bases lying between them. The CDR3 has 12 residues. Germline lookup yields CDR1 MDHEN and CDR2 SYDVKM. The CDR3, as DNA: TGTGCCAGCAGTTTATGGGTAAATGAGCAGTTCTTC. Residues: CASSLWVNEQFF.

This clonotype showed up just a few times. J is TRBJ1-3 and V is TRBV9, with D unclear. V was pared by 0 bases and J by 3 bases, with 1 base between. The CDR3 consists of 12 residues. The germline V gene encodes CDR1 SGDLS and CDR2 YYNGEE. The CDR3 loop is CASSVDGNTIYF. For the CDR3, the DNA is TGTGCCAGCAGCGTAGATGGAAACACCATATATTTT.

V and J are TRBV7-2 and TRBJ2-5; 7 positions agree with TRBD2. Germline V gene sequence: CDR1 SGHTA, CDR2 FQGNSA. The CDR3 length is 14 residues. V was pared by 3 bases and J by 5 bases, with 6 bases of the junction left unmatched. The CDR3 DNA sequence: TGTGCCAGCAGCTTTTGGGGTAGCGGGGAGACCCAGTACTTC. As protein: CASSFWGSGETQYF.

The chain employs TRBV6-4 and TRBJ2-1; TRBD2 matches 7 bases. The junction had 11 bases not matched to a gene; V was cut back by 3 bases and J by 9 bases. The V gene's germline CDR1 is MRHNA and CDR2 SNTAGT. The CDR3 is 15 amino acids. As DNA, the CDR3 is TGTGCCAGCAGTGAGGGGGAGAGCGGGATGGCTGAGCAGTTCTTC. The encoded protein is CASSEGESGMAEQFF.

This clonotype was observed at least ten times. The chain employs TRBV4-1 and TRBJ1-3; D is ambiguous. This CDR3 has 14 residues. The germline V gene has CDR1 MGHRA and CDR2 YSYEKL. V dropped 1 base and J dropped 0 bases, with 4 bases sitting between them. CDR3 nucleotides: TGCGCCAGCAGCCAAGCTGGCTCTGGAAACACCATATATTTT. Its translation: CASSQAGSGNTIYF.

This clonotype was detected ten times or more. The chain employs TRBV5-6 and TRBJ1-2; 9 bases line up with TRBD1. V was pared by 3 bases and J by 7 bases, with 10 bases of the junction left unmatched. CDR1 is SGHDT and CDR2 is YYEEEE in the germline V gene. The CDR3 runs 15 residues. The CDR3 DNA reads TGTGCCAGCAGCTGGGACAGGGATATTTCAGGTGGCTACACCTTC. Encoded protein: CASSWDRDISGGYTF.

This sequence joins TRBV20-1 and TRBJ2-5, with 8 bases lining up with TRBD2. Germline-derived CDR1 and CDR2 are DFQATT and SNEGSKA (reference sequence). After removal of 4 bases from V and 0 bases from J, the junction contained 4 bases not matched to a gene. CDR3 length: 14 amino acids. CDR3 nucleotides: TGCAGTGCTACAGCGGGGGCCTACCAAGAGACCCAGTACTTC. This gives the protein CSATAGAYQETQYF.

This clonotype was counted at least ten times. The V call is TRBV6-5, the J call TRBJ2-7, with TRBD2 matching 7 bases. The CDR3 has 13 amino acids. Unmatched junction bases numbered 3, after V lost 0 bases and J lost 7 bases. Germline V gene data show CDR1 as MNHEY and CDR2 as SVGAGI. The CDR3 loop is CASSYSGGREQYF. Here the CDR3 DNA reads TGTGCCAGCAGTTACTCGGGGGGGAGGGAGCAGTACTTC.

At least ten counts were recorded for this clonotype. This chain's CDR3 is CSARGTGRFGAFF. CDR3 coding DNA: TGCAGTGCTAGAGGGACAGGCCGATTTGGAGCTTTCTTT. The genes are TRBV20-1 and TRBJ1-1, with 7 bases identical to TRBD1. This CDR3 contains 13 residues. Looked up from germline, CDR1 is DFQATT and CDR2 is SNEGSKA (reference sequence). V lost 1 base, J lost 10 bases, and 9 bases stayed unmatched.

V gene TRBV7-9 combines with J gene TRBJ1-5; D unresolved. The CDR3 consists of 15 residues. V lost 1 base, J lost 3 bases, and 10 bases lay in between. CDR1 is SEHNR, CDR2 FQNEAQ, per germline (reference sequence). The CDR3 sequence: CASSLEGRNNQPQHF. The DNA of the CDR3 is TGTGCCAGCAGCTTAGAGGGTCGTAACAATCAGCCCCAGCATTTT.

The V gene is TRBV6-2 or TRBV6-3, the J gene TRBJ2-1, with 11 positions matching TRBD2. This CDR3 region has 16 residues. With 6 bases clipped from V and 8 bases from J, the junction kept 12 bases outside the gene matches. Germline CDR1 reads MNHEY; CDR2 reads SVGEGT. The CDR3 bases are TGTGCCAGCAGGGCTACACTAGCGGGAGTTCGCTATGAGCAGTTCTTC. Encoded protein: CASRATLAGVRYEQFF.

This chain connects TRBV5-1 to TRBJ2-5; TRBD2 agrees at 14 bases. V shed 4 bases and J 2 bases; nucleotides not matched to a gene: 13. CDR1 and CDR2 (germline): SGHRS, YFSETQ. The CDR3 sequence is 19 residues long. As DNA, the CDR3 is TGCGCCAGCAGCGGAGGGACTAGCGGGGGTTGGTCTCGTCAAGAGACCCAGTACTTC. It specifies CASSGGTSGGWSRQETQYF.

A single count supports this clonotype. The chain couples TRBV29-1 to TRBJ1-1; possibly TRBD1 for D (6 bases). The ends were cut back, 4 bases at V and 1 base at J, with 10 bases in the middle. The CDR3 is made up of 13 amino acids. Germline CDR1 and CDR2: SQVTM and ANQGSEA. The CDR3 DNA is TGCAGCGTTGCCCCGGGACAGAACACTGAAGCTTTCTTT. As protein: CSVAPGQNTEAFF.

The rearrangement joins TRBV5-5 to TRBJ2-1; D is ambiguous. CDR1 and CDR2 (germline): SGHKS, YYEKEE (reference sequence). The CDR3 is 15 amino acids. V lost 2 bases to trimming and J lost 0 bases, with 9 bases between them. The CDR3: CASSFAGSSYNEQFF. CDR3 DNA sequence: TGTGCCAGCAGCTTCGCCGGAAGCTCCTACAATGAGCAGTTCTTC.